This T cell receptor (beta chain) was identified during a study of T cells in Graves' hyperthyroidism and ophthalmopathy (dated by TCRdb to about 2019). In the study overall: Peripheral blood samples were taken at the time of initial diagnosis, prior to any treatment. In addition, the study compared T-cell repertoires in thyroid tissue and in blood from several Graves' hyperthyroidism patients. The roughly 100 discovery patients were divided at random into training and test sets in a 7:3 ratio. Following sampling, methimazole starting at 30 mg daily was given to hyperthyroidism patients, and high-dose intravenous methylprednisolone was given to ophthalmopathy patients. To identify distinguishing TCR V-J signatures, a discovery cohort of 90 to 100 patients was used, comprising 43 with Graves' ophthalmopathy and some 60 with stable Graves' hyperthyroidism. Prospective prediction of ophthalmopathy was tested in an independent validation cohort consisting of some 20 hyperthyroidism patients and some 17 patients who later progressed to ophthalmopathy. According to the paper, TCR Vbeta CDR3 sequencing was carried out on over 130 peripheral blood samples, which came from approximately 41 ophthalmopathy, around 74 hyperthyroidism and about 17 progressor patients. Paper-wide results and their limitations: Most expanded thyroid clonotypes (frequency above 0.001) were also detected in blood, a finding suggesting that blood repertoires may reflect thyroid immune responses. In validation, progression to ophthalmopathy was predicted by the model with 70% to 71% sensitivity and around 76% specificity, a median of approximately 6.5 months before onset. A 13 V-J signature model separated ophthalmopathy from stable hyperthyroidism, with around 88% sensitivity and about 81% specificity in cross-validation and 80%/75% in testing. No statistical method was used to set the sample size in advance, and investigators knew the group allocation.

Its CDR3 holds 14 amino acids, cysteine through phenylalanine. Here the CDR3 DNA is all that survives: 42 bases in frame from base 1. Cut back by 3 bases and 4 bases, the V and J ends lie 7 bases apart. This clonotype was seen a handful of times. Its antigen remains undetermined. Qualities for individual bases were not recorded, and no much larger clone is one base off. The TCR beta CDR3 regions were amplified from RNA transcripts. The TCR CDR3 was subjected to a first round of RT-PCR using the HTBI primer set and the Qiagen OneStep RT-PCR kit. Libraries were constructed in a second round of multiplex PCR, after which size selection and purification were carried out. Libraries were sequenced paired-end with 100 bp reads on an Illumina HiSeq2000. As for the original processing: SOAPnuke was used to process the raw data, removing reads that contained adapters or uncalled bases, had a mean Phred below 15, or lacked an exact match to the constant primer or identifier. High-quality paired reads were merged using COPE v1.2.5, and each unique nucleotide sequence was defined as a clonotype. MiTCR v1.1 was used to align the clonotypes against IMGT TRBV, TRBD and TRBJ reference segments. The analysis was restricted to V-J combinations with a frequency above 0.0001, which together covered about 99% of the repertoires. The TCS score was defined as the ratio of F50 (clonal expansion) to E x V (chaos), calculated using BLOSUM62-based TCRdist between CDR3 peptides within each V-J. Welch's t-statistics and random forest reduced roughly 540 V-J features to some 14, which were used in a naive Bayes classifier (R e1071). The public reads were reprocessed in TCRdb via fastp at Q25 and MiXCR, keeping in-frame beta chains. Identical CDR3 proteins give one entry, which carries the most common genes and DNA. The V and J calls shown here were made by TCRdb, not taken from the authors' results. Recorded for this sample are approximately 380,000 distinct CDR3 sequences; over 15% of them occurred a single time. The ten largest clones add up to about 3.5% of the sample.

A patient counted as having stable Graves' hyperthyroidism if no progression to ophthalmopathy occurred over 18 months of follow-up. Hyperthyroidism patients were newly diagnosed, had a disease duration of under 2 months, and were aged 18 to 65 years. The study excluded patients with uncontrolled infections, other autoimmune diseases, pregnancy or lactation. Clinical symptoms, serum thyroxine and TRAb, thyroid ultrasound, and orbital computed tomography formed the basis for the diagnoses. Ficoll-Paque density gradient centrifugation was used to isolate PBMCs from around 10 ml of fresh peripheral blood. Total RNA was extracted using Trizol reagent, and RNA quality was assessed on an Agilent 2100 Bioanalyzer.

This receptor was obtained from a young woman with Graves' hyperthyroidism. This chain is built from TRBV12-3 or TRBV12-4 and TRBJ2-6, with the identity of the D gene unclear. Sequences were obtained from blood. Here is the DNA: TGTGCCAGCAGTTTGGGCGCCGGGGCCAACGTCCTGACTTTC. This codes for CASSLGAGANVLTF.